This TCR beta chain was found in a study of cytomegalovirus exposure and HLA in healthy donors. The PCR contained 60 Vbeta and 13 Jbeta primers. TCRdb's copy holds only in-frame clones and misses some; the assay was immunoSEQ multiplex PCR. The table includes around 180,000 clones, over 60% detected once. Study findings and constraints: In an earlier analysis, productive rearrangement rates for most beta V segments clustered near 87% or 30%. When analyzed later, a missense DCLRE1C variant was found to be linked to TCR beta V- and J-gene trimming.

For this clone: Its antigen is still unknown.

V was shortened by 2 bases and J by 4 bases, with 11 bases between the two germline ends. Germline V gene data show CDR1 as MNHEY and CDR2 as SMNVEV (reference sequence). This CDR3 contains 14 residues. Material: PBMCs. The receptor's source is a woman in her thirties or forties in good health and CMV-seronegative. The chain couples TRBV27 to TRBJ1-1, with a tentative D call TRBD1 (6 bases). The CDR3 is CASSLGQGSTEAFF. In nucleotides, the CDR3 is TGTGCCAGCAGTTTAGGGCAGGGGAGCACTGAAGCTTTCTTT.